The clone carrying this T cell receptor (beta chain) was detected only a few times. No antigen is known for it. The length of the CDR3 is 15 residues. Germline values: CDR1 SGHTA, CDR2 FQGNSA. Trimming pared 1 base from V and 2 bases from J, leaving 9 bases between. The data belong to a study of post-analysis software for immune sequencing data. TCR beta cDNA libraries included unique molecular identifiers. TCRdb processed the PCR reads anew with MiXCR; each CDR3 protein has one entry. Of roughly 400,000 distinct CDR3 sequences listed, 39% are singletons. Study-wide points: About 5 TRBV segments occurring more often in patients than controls included TRBV5-6, TRBV5-1 and TRBV20-1.

This sequence joins TRBV7-2 and TRBJ2-1; a weak D match, TRBD2 (5 bases). The origin of this receptor is a girl under 10 years old with multiple sclerosis. The source material was blood. For the CDR3, the DNA is TGTGCCAGCAGCTTAGGAGGGAGCACCTACAATGAGCAGTTCTTC. Its protein is CASSLGGSTYNEQFF.